Presented here are 28 T cell receptor beta chains from one specimen sequenced in a study of CD8 T cells in ankylosing spondylitis. One entry per CDR3 protein results from TCRdb running MiXCR on the 5' RACE reads. Of about 160,000 distinct CDR3 sequences listed, 15% to 20% are singletons. Sequences were obtained from blood, either unsorted or a sorted T cell fraction (not recorded which). Every receptor here comes from a male donor with ankylosing spondylitis or in good health (not recorded which).

This clonotype was detected only a few times. The CDR3, as DNA: TGTGCCAGCAGACGGGGCGGGAGGGTCAATGAGCAGTTCTTC. It is translated as CASRRGGRVNEQFF. The chain couples TRBV6-6 to TRBJ2-1, with 9 bases fitting TRBD2. The germline V gene encodes CDR1 MNHNY and CDR2 SVGAGI (reference sequence). The CDR3 runs to 14 residues. After removal of 6 bases from V and 6 bases from J, the junction contained 6 bases not matched to a gene.

A few counts support this clonotype. The gene calls are TRBV5-8 and TRBJ2-1; D gene uncertain. V gave up 2 bases and J gave up 5 bases, with 11 bases separating them. This CDR3 has 14 amino acids. Germline CDR1 is SGHTS and CDR2 is YDEGEE. Here the CDR3 reads CASSFQGTNNEQFF. The CDR3 nucleotides are TGTGCCAGCAGCTTTCAAGGCACTAACAATGAGCAGTTCTTC.

In this sample, this clonotype turned up a few times. The chain is built from TRBV5-1 and TRBJ2-1; 8 nucleotides agree with TRBD2. This CDR3 has 18 amino acids. Germline lookup yields CDR1 SGHRS and CDR2 YFSETQ. The V gene end was trimmed by 0 bases and the J gene end by 4 bases; junction bases not matched to a gene: 12. This CDR3 reads CASSLGPSGPTTYNEQFF. In DNA form, the CDR3 reads TGCGCCAGCAGCTTGGGGCCTAGCGGGCCGACCACTTACAATGAGCAGTTCTTC. The full variable domain, rest sourced from reference TRBV5-1 and TRBJ2-1, is KAGVTQTPRYLIKTRGQQVTLSCSPISGHRSVSWYQQTPGQGLQFLFEYFSETQRNKGNFPGRFSGRQFSNSRSEMNVSTLELGDSALYLCASSLGPSGPTTYNEQFFGPGTRLTVL.

A few counts support this clonotype. The chain joins TRBV7-9 to TRBJ2-1; D might be TRBD1 (6 bases). The CDR3 has 16 amino acids. Germline assignment: CDR1 SEHNR and CDR2 FQNEAQ (reference sequence). V shed 5 bases and J shed 0 bases, with 14 bases lying between them. The CDR3, as DNA: TGTGCCAGCAGCCCCCTCGGACAGCGCTCCTACAATGAGCAGTTCTTC. Translating gives CASSPLGQRSYNEQFF.

This sequence joins TRBV10-3 and TRBJ2-1; D not resolved. V lost 2 bases and J 4 bases, leaving 3 bases between the germline ends. Germline CDR1 is ENHRY and CDR2 is SYGVKD. CDR3 length: 12 residues. As DNA, the CDR3 is TGTGCCATCAGTGAGGGGTACAATGAGCAGTTCTTC. It encodes CAISEGYNEQFF.

This clonotype occurred many times. This CDR3 is CASGPSGTIGNEQFF. DNA of the CDR3: TGTGCCAGCGGTCCTAGCGGGACCATCGGCAATGAGCAGTTCTTC. The rearrangement uses TRBV6-1 and TRBJ2-1, with 9 bases aligning to TRBD2. CDR3 length: 15 residues. Losses at the gene ends were 8 bases for V and 6 bases for J; bases not matched to a gene: 11. Germline V gene lookup returns CDR1 MNHNS and CDR2 SASEGT.

The gene calls are TRBV20-1 and TRBJ1-1; 7 positions agree with TRBD1. CDR1 is DFQATT and CDR2 is SNEGSKA in the germline V gene (reference sequence). J gave up 0 bases and V 6 bases, and 4 bases lay outside the gene matches. The CDR3 has 13 amino acids. The DNA of the CDR3 is TGCAGTGCCAAGGGGGCCATGAACACTGAAGCTTTCTTT. It codes for CSAKGAMNTEAFF.

The chain carries TRBV27 and TRBJ1-1, with D maybe TRBD1 (5 bases). The germline V gene has CDR1 MNHEY and CDR2 SMNVEV (reference sequence). The CDR3 covers 15 residues. V was clipped by 3 bases and J by 1 base, with 12 bases between them. The CDR3 region has the DNA TGTGCCAGCAGTTTCCGGCAGGGTGGGAACACTGAAGCTTTCTTT. Translated: CASSFRQGGNTEAFF.

This clonotype occurred many times. This chain joins TRBV12-3 or TRBV12-4 and TRBJ1-6; D is uncertain. V dropped 6 bases and J dropped 0 bases, with 9 bases sitting between them. The CDR3 is made up of 15 amino acids. The DNA for the CDR3 is TGTGCCAGCAGCCCTCTAGGCTCCTATAATTCACCCCTCCACTTT. It translates to CASSPLGSYNSPLHF.

This clonotype was observed a handful of times. The V gene is TRBV10-3, the J gene TRBJ1-6; 8 bases are a match to TRBD1. Losses at the gene ends were 3 bases for V and 6 bases for J; bases not matched to a gene: 1. The CDR3 sequence is 14 residues long. Per germline, CDR1 ENHRY and CDR2 SYGVKD. The DNA for the CDR3 is TGTGCCATCAGTGAAGACAGGGGTAATTCACCCCTCCACTTT. Amino acids: CAISEDRGNSPLHF.

This clonotype was detected ten times or more. This chain links TRBV12-3 or TRBV12-4 with TRBJ2-3, with D possibly being TRBD1 (5 bases). Trimming cost V 4 bases and J 3 bases, with 11 bases left between them. The CDR3 spans 14 residues. The CDR3 loop reads CASSSHDRTDTQYF. The CDR3 coding sequence is TGTGCCAGCAGTTCCCATGACAGAACAGATACGCAGTATTTT.

This rearrangement joins TRBV12-3 or TRBV12-4 to TRBJ2-3; TRBD2 matches 12 bases. The CDR3 spans 13 residues. The V segment lost 4 bases and the J segment 9 bases; nucleotides outside the gene matches: 2. CDR3 nucleotide sequence: TGTGCCAGCAGTTCTAGCGGGAGGGGGACGCAGTATTTT. Its translation is CASSSSGRGTQYF.

This clonotype was detected only a few times. This chain links TRBV29-1 with TRBJ2-2; D is unclear. The CDR3 has 12 amino acids. Germline assignment: CDR1 SQVTM and CDR2 ANQGSEA. The V gene lost 5 bases and the J gene lost 6 bases, with 10 bases spanning the gap. Here the CDR3 reads CSVRRSAGELFF. In DNA form, the CDR3 reads TGCAGCGTTCGACGGTCCGCCGGGGAGCTGTTTTTT.

This clonotype was counted at least ten times. One junction end disagrees with the germline gene, perhaps due to a read error. The genes are TRBV27 and TRBJ2-2; 12 bases fit TRBD1. Germline assignment: CDR1 MNHEY and CDR2 SMNVEV (reference sequence). The CDR3 length is 16 residues. CDR3 region: CASSSRDRGRVGELLF. The CDR3 nucleotides are TGTGCCAGCAGTTCCCGGGACAGGGGGCGAGTCGGGGAGCTGCTTTTT.

The chain couples TRBV20-1 to TRBJ2-4, with D possibly matching TRBD2 (6 bases). V gave up 3 bases and J gave up 0 bases, with 18 bases separating them. This CDR3 contains 17 residues. The germline gives CDR1 DFQATT, CDR2 SNEGSKA (reference sequence). The CDR3 nucleotides are TGCAGTGCTAGGATTGGTGGAGGGGATCTAGCCAAAAACATTCAGTACTTC. It yields the protein CSARIGGGDLAKNIQYF.

As to this clonotype: Germline is not matched at one junction end, which may reflect a read error. V and J are TRBV9 and TRBJ2-1, with TRBD2 matching over 8 bases. This CDR3 is 15 amino acids long. Germline loops: CDR1 SGDLS, CDR2 YYNGEE. DNA of the CDR3: TGTGGCAGCAGCGTGACGGGACGGGGGGGCAATGAGCAGTTCTTC. Residues: CGSSVTGRGGNEQFF.

In its sample, this clonotype was seen many times. The V gene is TRBV20-1, the J gene TRBJ2-3; D is ambiguous. Trimming removed 6 bases from V and 2 bases from J, with 15 bases in between. Germline CDR1 and CDR2: DFQATT and SNEGSKA (reference sequence). This CDR3 is built from 14 residues. CDR3 protein: CSAVGPLSTDTQYF. DNA of the CDR3: TGCAGTGCAGTCGGTCCCCTCTCCACAGATACGCAGTATTTT.

This clonotype has ten or more counts. The rearrangement joins TRBV5-1 to TRBJ2-5; D remains unclear. In germline, CDR1 is SGHRS, CDR2 YFSETQ. This CDR3 has 10 amino acids. Trimming removed 6 bases from V and 4 bases from J, with 4 bases in between. CDR3 region: CASNGETQYF. CDR3 nucleotide sequence: TGCGCCAGCAATGGAGAGACCCAGTACTTC.

The J gene is TRBJ1-6, the V gene TRBV10-2; D unresolved. Trimming removed 1 base at V and 5 bases at J, with 12 bases between. This CDR3 region has 16 residues. The germline V gene has CDR1 WSHSY and CDR2 SAAADI. This CDR3 reads CASSELLPRDNSPLHF. In DNA form, the CDR3 reads TGCGCCAGCAGTGAGTTACTTCCTCGGGATAATTCACCCCTCCACTTT.

This clonotype was detected many times. The J gene is TRBJ2-2, the V gene TRBV9, with D possibly being TRBD1 (5 bases). The V end was cut by 0 bases, the J end by 1 base, with 10 bases between. The CDR3 loop spans 16 amino acids. Germline V gene sequence: CDR1 SGDLS, CDR2 YYNGEE. The CDR3 region is CASSVGGRVNTGELFF. As DNA, the CDR3 is TGTGCCAGCAGCGTAGGGGGCAGGGTGAACACCGGGGAGCTGTTTTTT.

This clonotype has more than one count but fewer than ten. The chain employs TRBV28 and TRBJ2-1; 11 positions match TRBD2. The CDR3 extends over 15 amino acids. Trimming took 5 bases from V and 7 from J; bases not matched to a gene: 7. From germline, CDR1 is MDHEN and CDR2 SYDVKM. CDR3 region: CASSTTSGMSNEQFF. Written as DNA, the CDR3 is TGTGCCAGCAGTACGACTAGCGGGATGTCTAATGAGCAGTTCTTC.

The V call is TRBV7-9, the J call TRBJ2-7, with no clear D. The CDR3 spans 14 residues. Germline V lookup: CDR1 SEHNR, CDR2 FQNEAQ (reference sequence). Trimming took off 3 bases at V and 3 bases at J, with 12 bases between the two ends. The CDR3 sequence: CASSLKGQDYEQYF. CDR3 DNA: TGTGCCAGCAGCTTGAAAGGCCAGGACTACGAGCAGTACTTC.

This clonotype was counted ten times or more. This chain uses TRBV6-5 with TRBJ2-5, with D possibly matching TRBD1 (5 bases). V lost 2 bases, J lost 4 bases, and 17 bases lay in between. Per germline, CDR1 MNHEY and CDR2 SVGAGI. This CDR3 comprises 16 residues. The CDR3 DNA follows: TGTGCCAGCAGTTACGTACGCCAGGGATTGTCAGAGACCCAGTACTTC. Residues: CASSYVRQGLSETQYF.

The chain carries TRBV10-2 and TRBJ2-1; TRBD2 matches at 14 bases. CDR1 WSHSY and CDR2 SAAADI come from the germline V gene. The CDR3 is 16 amino acids. V shed 6 bases and J 8 bases; nucleotides not matched to a gene: 9. Here the CDR3 reads CASRPSGTSGSHEQFF. Here the CDR3 DNA reads TGCGCCAGCAGGCCATCCGGGACTAGCGGGAGCCATGAGCAGTTCTTC.

In its sample, this clonotype was seen many times. The chain employs TRBV5-4 and TRBJ2-5; D perhaps matches TRBD1 (6 bases). Germline CDR1 SGHNT, CDR2 YYREEE (reference sequence). The CDR3 runs to 13 residues. Trimming stripped 2 bases from V and 3 bases from J, with 8 bases between. The CDR3 DNA sequence: TGTGCCAGCAGCTTTAACAGGGAAGAGACCCAGTACTTC. Encoded protein: CASSFNREETQYF.

Many counts were recorded for this clonotype. The CDR3 DNA is TGCAGTAACAGGGACAACACTGAAGCTTTCTTT. Protein sequence: CSNRDNTEAFF. This chain links TRBV20-1 with TRBJ1-1; the D gene is possibly TRBD1 (6 bases). V was clipped by 8 bases and J by 2 bases, with 9 bases between them. Germline V lookup: CDR1 DFQATT, CDR2 SNEGSKA (reference sequence). The CDR3 totals 11 residues.

The chain carries TRBV28 and TRBJ2-5; D gene uncertain. Deletions cut 4 bases from V and 6 bases from J, with 6 bases between. The CDR3 runs 11 residues. Germline V lookup: CDR1 MDHEN, CDR2 SYDVKM. CDR3 nucleotides: TGTGCCAGCAGTTCAGAAAAGACCCAGTACTTC. Translated, it gives CASSSEKTQYF. Drawing the rest from reference TRBV28 and TRBJ2-5, the complete variable domain is DVKVTQSSRYLVKRTGEKVFLECVQDMDHENMFWYRQDPGLGLRLIYFSYDVKMKEKGDIPEGYSVSREKKERFSLILESASTNQTSMYLCASSSEKTQYFGPGTRLLVL.

Only a few counts were recorded for this clonotype. V is TRBV6-1 and J is TRBJ2-7; 7 nucleotides match TRBD2. Trimming removed 10 bases from V and 2 bases from J; junction bases left unmatched: 11. The CDR3 has 14 amino acids. Germline CDR1 MNHNS, CDR2 SASEGT. CDR3 sequence reads: CATLQAGPTYEQYF. For the CDR3, the DNA is TGTGCCACCCTACAAGCGGGACCTACCTACGAGCAGTACTTC.